This T cell receptor (beta chain) originates from a study of blood T cell repertoires in COVID-19. About the research overall: The origin of the acute and convalescent COVID-19 samples was the United States, Italy and Spain. Sources were T cells, B-cell-depleted T cells, or PBMCs; the material itself was cDNA or gDNA.

Between the trimmed V and J ends, which lost 0 bases and 1 base, there was a span of 4 bases. This CDR3 has 14 amino acids. Germline CDR1 SGHKS, CDR2 YYEKEE (reference sequence). Methods used by the authors: Nucleated cell number was recorded as an estimate derived from reference gene primer amplification. Some clones are missing from TCRdb's copy, which holds only in-frame ones; the method was immunoSEQ multiplex PCR. The V and J calls and the clone size are those of that table, but D and trimming were determined from the DNA. In the table there are around 200,000 clones, approximately 84% of which are singletons.

Sequencing was done on a sample of peripheral blood. The V gene is TRBV5-5, the J gene TRBJ2-2; no clear D gene. This receptor was identified in a middle-aged man with active or convalescent COVID-19. CDR3 coding DNA: TGTGCCAGCAGCTTGGCAGGGAACACCGGGGAGCTGTTTTTT. As protein: CASSLAGNTGELFF.